The rows below give T cell receptor beta chains drawn from one sample of a study of blood T cell repertoires in COVID-19. Repertoires were generated with immunoSEQ multiplex PCR, while TCRdb's copy carries only in-frame clones and drops some. The repertoire has over 200,000 clones, 75% to 90% of them found once; the top ten carry roughly 5%. The sample comprised peripheral blood. Every receptor here comes from a human donor in a cohort sampled during active COVID-19. The CDR3 runs from the conserved cysteine through the conserved F or W. A D gene is named only where the DNA matches it firmly. Expanded clones are given a class, and other clones once, few, many or no size at all.

D,size,J,V,CDR3,DNA
NA,NA,TRBJ2-1,TRBV28,CASSYPLASSYNEQFF,TGTGCCAGCAGTTACCCTCTAGCGTCTTCCTACAATGAGCAGTTCTTC
NA,NA,TRBJ2-5,TRBV19,CASSISRVETQYF,TGTGCCAGTAGTATCTCCAGGGTAGAGACCCAGTACTTC
TRBD1,NA,TRBJ1-1,TRBV3-1/TRBV3-2,CASSRQGGNTEAFF,TGTGCCAGCAGCCGACAGGGGGGCAACACTGAAGCTTTCTTT
TRBD1,few,TRBJ2-5,TRBV10-3,CAIGGQQETQYF,TGTGCCATCGGGGGACAGCAAGAGACCCAGTACTTC
NA,NA,TRBJ2-3,TRBV7-5,CARSPTLAGGPSTDTQYF,TGTGCCAGAAGCCCCACACTAGCGGGAGGTCCTAGCACAGATACGCAGTATTTT
NA,NA,TRBJ2-3,TRBV18,CASSTGIALSTDTQYF,TGTGCCAGCTCAACCGGGATAGCGCTTAGCACAGATACGCAGTATTTT
TRBD2,once,TRBJ2-1,TRBV11-3,CASSLGGRSYNEQFF,TGTGCCAGCAGCTTAGGCGGGAGGTCCTACAATGAGCAGTTCTTC
NA,NA,TRBJ2-7,TRBV28,CASTARGPSYEQYF,TGTGCCAGCACCGCCAGGGGACCTTCCTACGAGCAGTACTTC
NA,once,TRBJ2-5,TRBV6-2/TRBV6-3,CASSLMAGFETQYF,TGTGCCAGCAGTTTGATGGCGGGTTTCGAGACCCAGTACTTC
TRBD2,NA,TRBJ2-1,TRBV19,CASMEGGRAYNEQFF,TGTGCCAGTATGGAAGGTGGGAGGGCCTACAATGAGCAGTTCTTC
TRBD1,NA,TRBJ2-7,TRBV29-1,CSVRQGGSSYEQYF,TGCAGCGTTAGACAGGGTGGGAGCTCCTACGAGCAGTACTTC
NA,many,TRBJ2-7,TRBV6-5,CASRKGTLVSPLYF,TGTGCCAGCAGGAAGGGGACACTGGTGAGCCCTCTGTACTTC
NA,NA,TRBJ1-6,TRBV28,CASRLTGLRNSPLHF,TGTGCCAGCAGGTTAACAGGGCTGAGGAATTCACCCCTCCACTTT
TRBD2,NA,TRBJ2-7,TRBV5-1,CASSPGLAEPYEQYF,TGCGCCAGCAGCCCGGGACTAGCGGAACCCTACGAGCAGTACTTC
NA,NA,TRBJ2-7,TRBV6-5,CASQGSGEQYF,TGTGCCAGCCAGGGGTCGGGCGAGCAGTACTTC
TRBD1,few,TRBJ1-1,TRBV6-6,CASSHGQGNTEAFF,TGTGCCAGCAGTCACGGACAGGGTAACACTGAAGCTTTCTTT
TRBD2,NA,TRBJ2-1,TRBV7-8,CASSLAAAGDLHNEQFF,TGTGCCAGCAGCTTGGCCGCGGCGGGAGACCTGCACAATGAGCAGTTCTTC
TRBD2,NA,TRBJ2-7,TRBV28,CASSFERESSYEQYF,TGTGCCAGCAGTTTTGAGCGGGAGAGCTCCTACGAGCAGTACTTC
TRBD1,NA,TRBJ2-4,TRBV5-1,CASSLAYPGHSSQGVIGDIQYF,TGCGCCAGCAGCTTGGCCTACCCCGGACATAGTAGCCAGGGGGTCATTGGGGACATTCAGTACTTC
NA,NA,TRBJ1-1,TRBV5-6,CASSLLGGLTEAFF,TGTGCCAGCAGCTTGCTCGGGGGACTTACTGAAGCTTTCTTT
TRBD1,once,TRBJ2-2,TRBV10-3,CAISEVQGTTGELFF,TGTGCCATCAGTGAGGTACAGGGGACCACCGGGGAGCTGTTTTTT
NA,NA,TRBJ2-1,TRBV24-1,CATSDLVYNEQFF,TGTGCCACCAGTGATCTAGTTTACAATGAGCAGTTCTTC
TRBD1,NA,TRBJ1-2,TRBV14,CASSPAGTGDIYYYGYTF,TGTGCCAGCAGCCCGGCCGGGACAGGAGATATATATTACTATGGCTACACCTTC
NA,NA,TRBJ2-5,TRBV7-3,CASSFRDGETQYF,TGTGCCAGCAGCTTCCGGGATGGGGAGACCCAGTACTTC
NA,NA,TRBJ1-6,TRBV5-5,CASSLDRAGMSPLHF,TGTGCCAGCAGCTTAGATCGAGCAGGGATGTCACCCCTCCACTTT
NA,NA,TRBJ2-1,TRBV14,CASSLNPKRLSSYNEQFF,TGTGCCAGCAGCCTTAACCCCAAGCGGCTAAGCTCCTACAATGAGCAGTTCTTC
TRBD1,NA,TRBJ1-2,TRBV29-1,CSAPGQWPNYGYTF,TGCAGCGCTCCGGGACAGTGGCCTAACTATGGCTACACCTTC
NA,NA,TRBJ2-7,TRBV25-1,CASSAQGRVREQYF,TGTGCCAGCAGTGCCCAGGGGAGGGTGCGCGAGCAGTACTTC
TRBD2,NA,TRBJ2-3,TRBV9,CASSVVAGADTQYF,TGTGCCAGCAGCGTAGTAGCGGGCGCAGATACGCAGTATTTT
NA,NA,TRBJ2-7,TRBV28,CASGSPRTLRVTYEQYF,TGTGCCAGCGGATCACCGAGAACTCTCAGGGTTACCTACGAGCAGTACTTC
TRBD2,few,TRBJ2-7,TRBV7-2,CASSSLAGPYEQYF,TGTGCCAGCAGCTCACTAGCGGGCCCCTACGAGCAGTACTTC
NA,NA,TRBJ1-6,TRBV28,CASSRQGISPLHF,TGTGCCAGCAGCCGTCAGGGGATTTCACCCCTCCACTTT
NA,NA,TRBJ1-1,TRBV5-1,CASSLDGPRSTTEAFF,TGCGCCAGCAGCTTGGACGGTCCGAGGTCGACTACTGAAGCTTTCTTT
TRBD2,NA,TRBJ2-2,TRBV30,CAWSGLAGTHTGELFF,TGTGCCTGGAGTGGACTAGCGGGAACTCACACCGGGGAGCTGTTTTTT
NA,NA,TRBJ2-7,TRBV24-1,CATSPTGTPYEQYF,TGTGCCACCAGCCCTACAGGGACCCCCTACGAGCAGTACTTC
NA,few,TRBJ1-2,TRBV6-1,CASSEDVGSGYTF,TGTGCCAGCAGTGAAGATGTAGGGAGCGGCTACACCTTC
TRBD1,NA,TRBJ2-7,TRBV28,CASSPWGTGNHEQYF,TGTGCCAGCAGCCCCTGGGGGACAGGGAACCACGAGCAGTACTTC
TRBD2,NA,TRBJ2-7,TRBV7-9,CASSFPTSGGSYEQYF,TGTGCCAGCAGCTTTCCGACTAGCGGTGGCTCCTACGAGCAGTACTTC
TRBD1,NA,TRBJ2-7,TRBV20-1,CSASETGDYEQYF,TGCAGTGCTAGTGAGACAGGGGATTACGAGCAGTACTTC
NA,NA,TRBJ1-2,TRBV6-5,CASRVGQGYGYTF,TGTGCCAGCAGAGTCGGGCAGGGCTATGGCTACACCTTC
NA,NA,TRBJ1-1,TRBV6-2/TRBV6-3,CASSGQTGRTEAFF,TGTGCCAGCAGTGGACAAACAGGGCGAACTGAAGCTTTCTTT
NA,NA,TRBJ2-5,TRBV27,CASSLRGLQETQYF,TGTGCCAGCAGTTTAAGAGGGCTCCAAGAGACCCAGTACTTC
TRBD1,once,TRBJ1-2,TRBV5-6,CASSLGGRDRINYGYTF,TGTGCCAGCAGCTTGGGGGGCCGGGACAGGATTAACTATGGCTACACCTTC
TRBD2,NA,TRBJ2-7,TRBV5-5,CASSLVSGTAYEQYF,TGTGCCAGCAGCTTGGTCAGCGGGACCGCCTACGAGCAGTACTTC
NA,NA,TRBJ1-4,TRBV28,CASSLLTGTGGREKLFF,TGTGCCAGCAGTTTATTAACCGGCACAGGTGGTCGAGAAAAACTGTTTTTT
TRBD1,NA,TRBJ2-7,TRBV7-9,CASSLDGTGGHEQYF,TGTGCCAGCAGCTTAGATGGGACAGGGGGCCACGAGCAGTACTTC
NA,NA,TRBJ2-7,TRBV19,CASRQGEYEQYF,TGTGCCAGTAGACAGGGCGAGTACGAGCAGTACTTC
NA,NA,TRBJ1-1,TRBV19,CATGRSELGNTEAFF,TGTGCCACGGGTCGCTCTGAACTCGGGAACACTGAAGCTTTCTTT
TRBD1,NA,TRBJ1-6,TRBV4-3,CASSRGQGRGSPLHF,TGCGCCAGCAGCCGGGGACAGGGGAGAGGGTCACCCCTCCACTTT
NA,NA,TRBJ1-1,TRBV5-4,CASSLRENTEAFF,TGTGCCAGCAGCTTGCGGGAGAACACTGAAGCTTTCTTT
NA,NA,TRBJ1-2,TRBV20-1,CSARLNYGYTF,TGCAGTGCTCGGTTAAACTATGGCTACACCTTC
NA,once,TRBJ2-3,TRBV9,CASTDPQRPDTQYF,TGTGCCAGCACTGACCCCCAGCGCCCAGATACGCAGTATTTT
NA,NA,TRBJ1-3,TRBV19,CASSRPGTGNTIYF,TGTGCCAGTAGTAGACCAGGGACTGGAAACACCATATATTTT
TRBD1,NA,TRBJ2-1,TRBV7-3,CASSVAGGRNEQFF,TGTGCCAGCAGCGTCGCAGGGGGACGGAATGAGCAGTTCTTC
NA,NA,TRBJ1-2,TRBV27,CASSLRDTPNYGYTF,TGTGCCAGCAGCCTCCGGGACACCCCTAACTATGGCTACACCTTC
NA,few,TRBJ2-1,TRBV6-2/TRBV6-3,CASSAGTEYNEQFF,TGTGCCAGCAGTGCGGGGACGGAATACAATGAGCAGTTCTTC